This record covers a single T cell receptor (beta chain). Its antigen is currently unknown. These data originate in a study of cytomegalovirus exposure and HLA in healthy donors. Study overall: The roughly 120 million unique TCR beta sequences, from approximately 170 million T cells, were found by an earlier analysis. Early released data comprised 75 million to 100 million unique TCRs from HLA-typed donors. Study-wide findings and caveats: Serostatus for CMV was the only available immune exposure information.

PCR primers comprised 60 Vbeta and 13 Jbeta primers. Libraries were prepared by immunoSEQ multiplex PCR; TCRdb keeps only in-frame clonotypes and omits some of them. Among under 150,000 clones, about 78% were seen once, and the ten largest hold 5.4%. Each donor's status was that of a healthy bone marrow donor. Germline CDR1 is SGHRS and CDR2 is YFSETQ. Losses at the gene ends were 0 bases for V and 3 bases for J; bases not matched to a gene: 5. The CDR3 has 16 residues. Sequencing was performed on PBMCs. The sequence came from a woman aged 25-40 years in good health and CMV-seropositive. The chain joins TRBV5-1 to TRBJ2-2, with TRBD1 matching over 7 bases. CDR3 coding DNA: TGCGCCAGCAGCTTGGTAGGGGGCGACGACACCGGGGAGCTGTTTTTT. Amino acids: CASSLVGGDDTGELFF.